Listed below are T cell receptor beta chains from one sample, sequenced in a study of blood T cell repertoires in COVID-19. The repertoire was sequenced with immunoSEQ multiplex PCR; TCRdb's copy has only in-frame clones and lacks some. The data show 200,000 to 250,000 clones, roughly 83% seen once. Sequencing used peripheral blood. The receptors derive from a woman aged 70 to 79 with active or convalescent COVID-19. CDR3s include the opening cysteine and the closing phenylalanine or tryptophan. A D gene is named only where the DNA matches it firmly. Size is stated for part of the rows, as once, few or many counts, or as a class when the clone is expanded.

clone_size: NA
j_call: TRBJ2-7
d_call: NA
v_call: TRBV5-1
cdr3_aa: CASSNLTYEQYF
cdr3_nt: TGCGCCAGCAGCAACTTAACCTACGAGCAGTACTTC

clone_size: NA
j_call: TRBJ1-6
d_call: TRBD1
v_call: TRBV18
cdr3_aa: CASSQTAGTANSPLHF
cdr3_nt: TGTGCCAGCTCACAAACCGCCGGGACAGCAAATTCACCCCTCCACTTT

clone_size: NA
j_call: TRBJ1-1
d_call: TRBD1
v_call: TRBV28
cdr3_aa: CASRSTGSGDTEAFF
cdr3_nt: TGTGCCAGCAGATCGACAGGGTCCGGAGACACTGAAGCTTTCTTT

clone_size: NA
j_call: TRBJ2-3
d_call: TRBD2
v_call: TRBV27
cdr3_aa: CASGTGRAYTDTQYF
cdr3_nt: TGTGCCAGCGGCACGGGGAGGGCTTACACAGATACGCAGTATTTT

clone_size: NA
j_call: TRBJ1-3
d_call: NA
v_call: TRBV29-1
cdr3_aa: CSVEDPTAPGNTIYF
cdr3_nt: TGCAGCGTTGAAGATCCGACAGCCCCTGGAAACACCATATATTTT

clone_size: NA
j_call: TRBJ1-1
d_call: NA
v_call: TRBV29-1
cdr3_aa: CSVGHSNTEAFF
cdr3_nt: TGCAGCGTAGGACATTCGAACACTGAAGCTTTCTTT

clone_size: NA
j_call: TRBJ2-7
d_call: TRBD1
v_call: TRBV5-1
cdr3_aa: CASSRDRDQYF
cdr3_nt: TGCGCCAGCAGCCGGGACAGGGACCAGTACTTC

clone_size: NA
j_call: TRBJ1-5
d_call: NA
v_call: TRBV12-5
cdr3_aa: CASGRGGHQGQPQHF
cdr3_nt: TGTGCTAGTGGTCGGGGGGGACACCAGGGACAGCCCCAGCATTTT

clone_size: NA
j_call: TRBJ2-7
d_call: NA
v_call: TRBV28
cdr3_aa: CASSFPPGSDEQYF
cdr3_nt: TGTGCCAGCAGTTTCCCCCCAGGGTCCGACGAGCAGTACTTC

clone_size: NA
j_call: TRBJ2-7
d_call: TRBD2
v_call: TRBV2
cdr3_aa: CASGIVLGGAGEQYF
cdr3_nt: TGTGCCAGCGGTATAGTCTTGGGAGGGGCGGGCGAGCAGTACTTC

clone_size: NA
j_call: TRBJ2-5
d_call: TRBD1
v_call: TRBV27
cdr3_aa: CASNEQGIGTQYF
cdr3_nt: TGTGCCAGCAACGAACAGGGGATCGGGACCCAGTACTTC

clone_size: once
j_call: TRBJ1-1
d_call: NA
v_call: TRBV29-1
cdr3_aa: CSVEASTGGGAAFF
cdr3_nt: TGCAGCGTTGAAGCTTCCACCGGGGGAGGTGCGGCTTTCTTT

clone_size: NA
j_call: TRBJ2-4
d_call: TRBD2
v_call: TRBV6-2/TRBV6-3
cdr3_aa: CASSPGSLAGGSKNIQYF
cdr3_nt: TGTGCCAGCAGCCCCGGCTCCTTAGCGGGGGGATCCAAAAACATTCAGTACTTC

clone_size: NA
j_call: TRBJ1-4
d_call: TRBD1
v_call: TRBV5-4
cdr3_aa: CASSQGAREKLFF
cdr3_nt: TGTGCCAGCAGCCAGGGGGCGCGGGAAAAACTGTTTTTT

clone_size: NA
j_call: TRBJ1-3
d_call: TRBD1
v_call: TRBV6-1
cdr3_aa: CASSGDRGEGAGNTIYF
cdr3_nt: TGTGCCAGCAGTGGCGACAGGGGCGAAGGCGCTGGAAACACCATATATTTT

clone_size: few
j_call: TRBJ1-1
d_call: NA
v_call: TRBV6-4
cdr3_aa: CASRWGERPEPPNTEAFF
cdr3_nt: TGTGCCAGCAGATGGGGGGAAAGGCCAGAGCCACCGAACACTGAAGCTTTCTTT

clone_size: few
j_call: TRBJ1-1
d_call: TRBD1
v_call: TRBV30
cdr3_aa: CAWSVGQGNTEAFF
cdr3_nt: TGTGCCTGGAGTGTTGGACAGGGGAACACTGAAGCTTTCTTT

clone_size: NA
j_call: TRBJ1-1
d_call: TRBD1
v_call: TRBV28
cdr3_aa: CASNGQGASDTEAFF
cdr3_nt: TGTGCCAGCAACGGACAGGGCGCGAGTGACACTGAAGCTTTCTTT

clone_size: NA
j_call: TRBJ1-5
d_call: NA
v_call: TRBV28
cdr3_aa: CASSLGGGGNQPQHF
cdr3_nt: TGTGCCAGCAGTTTAGGGGGCGGTGGCAATCAGCCCCAGCATTTT

clone_size: once
j_call: TRBJ2-3
d_call: TRBD2
v_call: TRBV6-5
cdr3_aa: CASSYKTSGTDTQYF
cdr3_nt: TGTGCCAGCAGTTACAAGACTAGCGGCACAGATACGCAGTATTTT

clone_size: few
j_call: TRBJ1-1
d_call: TRBD1
v_call: TRBV19
cdr3_aa: CASSNRGAEAFF
cdr3_nt: TGTGCCAGTAGTAACAGGGGCGCTGAAGCTTTCTTT

clone_size: NA
j_call: TRBJ2-7
d_call: NA
v_call: TRBV19
cdr3_aa: CASSIDGYEQYF
cdr3_nt: TGTGCCAGTAGTATAGACGGCTACGAGCAGTACTTC

clone_size: once
j_call: TRBJ1-1
d_call: TRBD1
v_call: TRBV29-1
cdr3_aa: CSARPGTGGPLNTEAFF
cdr3_nt: TGCAGCGCCCGCCCTGGGACAGGGGGTCCCTTGAACACTGAAGCTTTCTTT

clone_size: NA
j_call: TRBJ2-1
d_call: TRBD2
v_call: TRBV5-1
cdr3_aa: CASSSPPLAGQFF
cdr3_nt: TGCGCCAGCAGCTCACCTCCTCTAGCGGGGCAGTTCTTC

clone_size: NA
j_call: TRBJ1-6
d_call: TRBD1
v_call: TRBV28
cdr3_aa: CASQDRDSPLHF
cdr3_nt: TGTGCCAGCCAAGACAGGGATTCACCCCTCCACTTT

clone_size: NA
j_call: TRBJ2-7
d_call: NA
v_call: TRBV4-1
cdr3_aa: CASSPEGAGLTYEQYF
cdr3_nt: TGCGCCAGCAGCCCGGAGGGGGCAGGCTTAACCTACGAGCAGTACTTC

clone_size: NA
j_call: TRBJ2-2
d_call: TRBD2
v_call: TRBV29-1
cdr3_aa: CSVTGLVAGELFF
cdr3_nt: TGCAGCGTTACGGGACTAGTGGCCGGGGAGCTGTTTTTT

clone_size: NA
j_call: TRBJ2-5
d_call: TRBD1
v_call: TRBV19
cdr3_aa: CATGRTGSTEETQYF
cdr3_nt: TGTGCCACTGGACGGACAGGGAGTACCGAAGAGACCCAGTACTTC

clone_size: NA
j_call: TRBJ2-1
d_call: NA
v_call: TRBV6-1
cdr3_aa: CASSSGREQFF
cdr3_nt: TGTGCCAGCAGCTCCGGTCGTGAGCAGTTCTTC

clone_size: NA
j_call: TRBJ2-1
d_call: TRBD2
v_call: TRBV11-2
cdr3_aa: CASSPGGSTYNEQFF
cdr3_nt: TGTGCCAGCAGTCCAGGCGGGAGCACCTACAATGAGCAGTTCTTC

clone_size: once
j_call: TRBJ1-2
d_call: TRBD1
v_call: TRBV7-9
cdr3_aa: CASSLAGGSYYGYTF
cdr3_nt: TGTGCCAGCAGCTTAGCAGGGGGCTCCTACTATGGCTACACCTTC

clone_size: NA
j_call: TRBJ1-2
d_call: NA
v_call: TRBV19
cdr3_aa: CASRPRGGYGYTF
cdr3_nt: TGTGCCAGTAGACCACGCGGGGGCTATGGCTACACCTTC

clone_size: NA
j_call: TRBJ2-2
d_call: NA
v_call: TRBV4-2
cdr3_aa: CASRGVGSEGELFF
cdr3_nt: TGTGCCAGCAGGGGAGTCGGTAGCGAAGGGGAGCTGTTTTTT

clone_size: NA
j_call: TRBJ1-5
d_call: NA
v_call: TRBV24-1
cdr3_aa: CATDRENQPQHF
cdr3_nt: TGTGCCACAGACAGAGAAAATCAGCCCCAGCATTTT

clone_size: NA
j_call: TRBJ1-5
d_call: NA
v_call: TRBV15
cdr3_aa: CATSRDAGGQPQHF
cdr3_nt: TGTGCCACCAGCAGAGATGCGGGCGGTCAGCCCCAGCATTTT

clone_size: NA
j_call: TRBJ1-1
d_call: TRBD1
v_call: TRBV5-1
cdr3_aa: CASSLSGQGNTEAFF
cdr3_nt: TGCGCCAGCAGCTTGAGCGGACAGGGGAACACTGAAGCTTTCTTT

clone_size: NA
j_call: TRBJ2-1
d_call: NA
v_call: TRBV25-1
cdr3_aa: CASSLLSTSYNEQFF
cdr3_nt: TGTGCCAGCAGCTTGTTGAGCACCTCCTACAATGAGCAGTTCTTC

clone_size: NA
j_call: TRBJ2-3
d_call: NA
v_call: TRBV2
cdr3_aa: CASSEEGALGTDTQYF
cdr3_nt: TGTGCCAGCAGTGAGGAGGGGGCATTGGGCACAGATACGCAGTATTTT

clone_size: few
j_call: TRBJ2-7
d_call: TRBD1
v_call: TRBV18
cdr3_aa: CASSPRGTGVYEQYF
cdr3_nt: TGTGCCAGCTCACCAAGAGGGACAGGGGTCTACGAGCAGTACTTC

clone_size: NA
j_call: TRBJ1-2
d_call: NA
v_call: TRBV28
cdr3_aa: CASTKTGVSYGYTF
cdr3_nt: TGTGCCAGCACGAAGACAGGAGTCTCCTATGGCTACACCTTC

clone_size: NA
j_call: TRBJ2-7
d_call: TRBD2
v_call: TRBV11-1
cdr3_aa: CASSLAGQVGQYF
cdr3_nt: TGTGCCAGCAGTCTAGCGGGCCAGGTAGGGCAGTACTTC

clone_size: NA
j_call: TRBJ2-1
d_call: TRBD2
v_call: TRBV2
cdr3_aa: CASSEARGGSRNEQFF
cdr3_nt: TGTGCCAGCAGTGAAGCGCGGGGGGGATCACGAAATGAGCAGTTCTTC

clone_size: NA
j_call: TRBJ1-4
d_call: NA
v_call: TRBV19
cdr3_aa: CASSIDLSRVGANEKLFF
cdr3_nt: TGTGCCAGTAGTATAGATCTATCGAGGGTTGGTGCTAATGAAAAACTGTTTTTT

clone_size: NA
j_call: TRBJ2-1
d_call: NA
v_call: TRBV29-1
cdr3_aa: CSGGREDNEQFF
cdr3_nt: TGCAGCGGGGGAAGGGAGGACAATGAGCAGTTCTTC

clone_size: once
j_call: TRBJ1-2
d_call: TRBD1
v_call: TRBV28
cdr3_aa: CASSFARTGGYTF
cdr3_nt: TGTGCCAGCAGTTTTGCCCGGACAGGGGGCTACACCTTC

clone_size: NA
j_call: TRBJ2-7
d_call: NA
v_call: TRBV5-1
cdr3_aa: CASSLEGGVYEQYF
cdr3_nt: TGCGCCAGCAGCTTGGAAGGGGGGGTCTACGAGCAGTACTTC

clone_size: NA
j_call: TRBJ1-1
d_call: NA
v_call: TRBV11-2
cdr3_aa: CASSSLGAAMNTEAFF
cdr3_nt: TGTGCCAGCAGCTCCTTGGGGGCGGCAATGAACACTGAAGCTTTCTTT

clone_size: NA
j_call: TRBJ1-2
d_call: NA
v_call: TRBV5-1
cdr3_aa: CASSLEGDDGYTF
cdr3_nt: TGCGCCAGCAGCTTGGAAGGGGATGATGGCTACACCTTC

clone_size: NA
j_call: TRBJ2-3
d_call: TRBD2
v_call: TRBV4-2
cdr3_aa: CASSQGLAGVHRDTQYF
cdr3_nt: TGTGCCAGCAGCCAAGGACTAGCGGGAGTGCATAGAGATACGCAGTATTTT

clone_size: NA
j_call: TRBJ2-1
d_call: NA
v_call: TRBV10-1
cdr3_aa: CASSESTPNEQFF
cdr3_nt: TGCGCCAGCAGTGAGTCGACACCTAATGAGCAGTTCTTC

clone_size: few
j_call: TRBJ2-1
d_call: NA
v_call: TRBV5-1
cdr3_aa: CASSFSGSYNEQFF
cdr3_nt: TGCGCCAGCAGCTTCTCCGGGTCCTACAATGAGCAGTTCTTC

clone_size: NA
j_call: TRBJ1-2
d_call: NA
v_call: TRBV3-1/TRBV3-2
cdr3_aa: CASSQVFSNYGYTF
cdr3_nt: TGTGCCAGCAGCCAAGTATTTTCTAACTATGGCTACACCTTC